This T cell receptor beta chain was obtained from a study of shared clonotypes between healthy human individuals (dated by TCRdb to 2020 to 2022). About the study as a whole: A couple of women and a few men aged 18 to 49 years were included in the cohort. For each donor, three plates each were used for CD4 naive and CD4 memory, two plates were used for CD8 naive, and one plate was used for CD8 memory. Blood TCR repertoires of five healthy adults were deeply sequenced to estimate repertoire size and the extent of clonotype sharing between individuals. To increase sequencing depth and limit assay-specific biases, TCR repertoire library preparation and sequencing were carried out by different laboratories using diverse techniques. Each donor's leukapheresis produced roughly between roughly 0.85 and 10 billion PBMCs.

TCR CDR3 regions were amplified from genomic DNA by multiplex PCR using the deep immunoSEQ assay. Extracted genomic DNA from each cell subset was distributed evenly across all wells of several immunoSEQ 96-well plates, and each plate was treated as a replicate. For sorted subsets, each replicate PCR was loaded with 200 ng genomic DNA, equivalent to 30,000 or so T cell genomes. Purified libraries were quantified with a Qubit 3.0 fluorometer, sized on a Bioanalyzer 2100, and re-quantified with the KAPA Library Quantification kit. Every immunoSEQ 96-well plate was sequenced on a separate single-read 150-cycle Illumina NextSeq 550 flow cell. As for how the authors treated the data: Because only junctional sequences without quality scores were contained in the immunoSEQ output, filtering matching that applied to full-length reads could not be performed. Sequences were annotated with PyIR, a Python wrapper for IgBLAST v1.9, and V/J genes and CDR3 were assigned using IMGT germline references. Reads were removed for weak V/J assignments (E-value above 1e-6), missing CDR3, stop codons, out-of-frame junctions, or ambiguous translated residues. V3J clonotypes were defined as sequences sharing an identical inferred V gene, J gene, and CDR3 amino acid sequence. Percentage overlap between repertoires was computed as shared unique clonotypes divided by the size of the smaller repertoire. Three approaches were used to assess repertoire richness: RTK rarefaction, the Chao1 estimator, and Recon v2.1 estimates of unobserved clonotypes. For all TCRbeta clonotypes obtained by the gDNA method from a few donors, generation probabilities were computed with OLGA. The immuneACCESS repertoire file appears here via TCRdb, limited to in-frame rearrangements. These files lack a portion of the clones; in checked studies, under half of the deficit traces to unresolved V genes, and the cause of the others is not known. V and J calls and clone size are given by that table; D and trimming were obtained from the DNA. In all, the sample holds 2 million to 2.5 million clones, and approximately 95% of those were seen once. The ten biggest clones cover around 0.13% of the sample.

Including the terminal cysteine and phenylalanine, the CDR3 comprises 13 residues. Just the 39-base CDR3 DNA is kept, in frame starting at base 1. V was cut back by 0 bases and J by 3 bases, leaving a gap of 4 bases between them. For CDR1 and CDR2, the germline V gene lists SGHDT and YYEEEE. What the study reported, not specific to this receptor: Only blood was sampled, and tissue TCR repertoires likely differ from those in blood. Sharing across several donors was observed for 4.5% to 6.5% of naive CD4, 3% to 4% of naive CD8, 2% to 2.5% of memory CD4, and roughly 0.4% of memory CD8 clonotypes. Naive subsets generally had larger estimated clonotype richness than memory subsets did. Pairwise subsampling indicated that sequencing depth was expected to affect the degree of clonotype sharing among donors. Incomplete sequencing was indicated by rarefaction of sorted-subset datasets, despite the large sequencing depth. Because the study included a small number of donors, the genetic and exposure-history diversity represented was limited. Higher generation probabilities were observed for clonotypes shared by all four sorted-subset donors than for non-shared clonotypes.

The donors were healthy, HIV-negative adults with no recently reported acute infections or vaccinations. Only Caucasian adults living in Nashville, Tennessee, USA were represented among the donors. CD4+ T cells were enriched by magnetic negative selection; naive cells were then positively selected on CD45RA, and the negative fraction formed the memory subset. After blood collection by leukapheresis, PBMCs were isolated using Ficoll-Histopaque density gradient centrifugation and then cryopreserved in the vapor phase of liquid nitrogen. Analytical flow cytometry was used to check the purity and quantity of each magnetically sorted T cell population. Each sorted fraction had its genomic DNA isolated and then quantified by UV absorbance on a Nanodrop 2000c. To note about this clone: Its antigen is still unknown. The sample holds no much larger clone one base away, and base qualities are not on file.

The receptor's source is a man aged 18 to 29 in good health. The sequence joins TRBV5-6 to TRBJ1-5, with the D gene too uncertain to name. Sample: naive CD4+ T cells sorted from blood. In light of the paper, this sample's cell subset or site label describes: CD45RA+ positively selected. At the DNA level, the sequence is TGTGCCAGCAGCTTGGAGGACAATCAGCCCCAGCATTTT. This gives the protein CASSLEDNQPQHF.